Below are 22 T cell receptor beta chains sequenced from a single sample in a study of post-analysis software for immune sequencing data. Presence of unique molecular identifiers characterized the TCR beta cDNA libraries. TCRdb analysed the PCR reads with MiXCR anew, one entry per CDR3 protein. The table has almost 700,000 distinct CDR3 sequences, 55% to 60% seen once. Study-level findings and limits: Five TRBV segments occurring more often in patients than controls included TRBV5-6, TRBV5-1 and TRBV20-1.

Antigen specificity for these receptors is unknown. Sequencing was done on a sample of blood. The receptors derive from a girl aged 2-10 years with multiple sclerosis.

The rearrangement joins TRBV27 to TRBJ2-7, with 9 bases fitting TRBD2. Gene TRBJ2-5 matches the end of the DNA better, so the J call may be wrong. This CDR3 is 17 amino acids long. The V gene's germline CDR1 is MNHEY and CDR2 SMNVEV (reference sequence). CDR3 amino acids: CASSWGGGASSAQTQYF. CDR3 bases: TGTGCCAGCAGTTGGGGCGGGGGGGCGAGTTCGGCGCAGACCCAGTACTTC.

The V gene is TRBV11-3, the J gene TRBJ2-1; D is undetermined. Germline V gene sequence: CDR1 SGHNT, CDR2 YENEEA. Trimming removed 7 bases at V and 5 bases at J, with 6 bases between. The CDR3 has 11 amino acids. CDR3 loop: CASTLNNEQFF. In DNA form, the CDR3 reads TGTGCCAGCACCCTTAACAATGAGCAGTTCTTC.

This sequence joins TRBV12-3 or TRBV12-4 and TRBJ1-2, with 7 nucleotides matching TRBD1. V was pared by 4 bases and J by 7 bases, with 6 bases of the junction left unmatched. The CDR3 consists of 13 residues. The CDR3 is CASSSQGVTGYTF. The DNA for the CDR3 is TGTGCCAGCAGTTCGCAGGGGGTGACTGGCTACACCTTC.

The rearrangement links TRBV20-1 to TRBJ1-4; no reliable D call. Germline loops: CDR1 DFQATT, CDR2 SNEGSKA (reference sequence). This CDR3 region has 14 residues. Trimming took off 7 bases at V and 3 bases at J, with 15 bases between the two ends. CDR3 protein: CSVTRGGSNEKLFF. The CDR3 region has the DNA TGCAGTGTCACGCGGGGAGGGTCTAATGAAAAACTGTTTTTT.

The chain carries TRBV4-2 and TRBJ2-1, with D possibly matching TRBD2 (6 bases). The CDR3 loop spans 17 amino acids. The ends were cut back, 0 bases at V and 4 bases at J, with 16 bases in the middle. Germline lookup yields CDR1 LGHNA and CDR2 YNFKEQ. The CDR3 here is CASSQDSGTSAYNEQFF. CDR3 in DNA: TGTGCCAGCAGCCAAGACTCCGGGACTTCAGCTTACAATGAGCAGTTCTTC.

This chain links TRBV12-3 or TRBV12-4 with TRBJ1-4; D unresolved. With 5 bases removed from V and 8 bases from J, the gap between germline ends came to 15 bases. CDR3 length: 14 residues. The CDR3 sequence is CASSRKGLEEKLFF. The CDR3 DNA reads as TGTGCCAGCAGTAGAAAGGGTTTGGAAGAAAAACTGTTTTTT.

This clonotype was seen more than once but under ten times. The chain couples TRBV12-5 to TRBJ2-5; 7 bases agree with TRBD2. The J call may not be correct, given that the DNA end is closer to TRBJ2-7. The CDR3 spans 16 residues. Germline CDR1 reads LGHNT; CDR2 reads FRNRAP. The CDR3 loop is CASGFLGGSPQDEQYF. The CDR3 region has the DNA TGTGCTAGTGGTTTTCTGGGGGGGTCCCCCCAGGACGAGCAGTACTTC.

This clonotype occurred a few times. The chain employs TRBV20-1 and TRBJ2-1, with 11 positions matching TRBD2. Germline V gene sequence: CDR1 DFQATT, CDR2 SNEGSKA (reference sequence). Losses at the gene ends were 4 bases for V and 9 bases for J; bases not matched to a gene: 17. The CDR3 consists of 17 residues. CDR3 DNA sequence: TGCAGTGCTACCCTCCTAGCGGGAGGCCCCCTAGGAGGTGAGCAGTTCTTC. Protein sequence: CSATLLAGGPLGGEQFF.

The table lists this clonotype with a count of one. The rearrangement joins TRBV5-1 to TRBJ2-5; D is uncertain. This CDR3 is built from 16 residues. CDR1 is SGHRS, CDR2 YFSETQ, per germline. Trimming removed 4 bases at V and 2 bases at J, with 18 bases between. CDR3 loop: CASSPQSEAGQETQYF. The CDR3 nucleotides are TGCGCCAGCAGCCCCCAGAGTGAGGCCGGACAAGAGACCCAGTACTTC.

The rearrangement uses TRBV27 and TRBJ1-2; 10 bases agree with TRBD1. Germline trimming cut 5 bases from V and 8 bases from J; bases unmatched to any gene: 11. The CDR3 is 15 amino acids. Germline V gene data show CDR1 as MNHEY and CDR2 as SMNVEV (reference sequence). The CDR3 DNA follows: TGTGCCAGCAGTCCGTTATGGGACAGGGGATCCGGCTACACCTTC. It yields the protein CASSPLWDRGSGYTF.

This chain connects TRBV12-3 or TRBV12-4 to TRBJ1-4; unclear D gene. There are 17 residues in the CDR3. V shed 6 bases and J shed 1 base, with 18 bases lying between them. CDR3 residues: CASRPGPDMGTNEKLFF. The CDR3 nucleotides are TGTGCCAGCAGACCCGGACCCGATATGGGAACTAATGAAAAACTGTTTTTT.

The chain carries TRBV6-1 and TRBJ1-2; D is uncertain. Germline V gives CDR1 MNHNS, CDR2 SASEGT. The CDR3 length is 13 residues. V lost 1 base to trimming and J lost 4 bases, with 7 bases between them. The CDR3 spells CASSEGPPYGYTF. CDR3 nucleotide sequence: TGTGCCAGCAGTGAAGGGCCCCCCTATGGCTACACCTTC.

V usage is TRBV5-1 and J usage is TRBJ2-5, with D possibly TRBD1 on 5 matching bases. Germline CDR1 reads SGHRS; CDR2 reads YFSETQ. Trimming took off 4 bases at V and 0 bases at J, with 16 bases between the two ends. This CDR3 has 16 amino acids. CDR3 bases: TGCGCCAGCAGCCTTGGTTTAGGGGATCACCAAGAGACCCAGTACTTC. This translates into CASSLGLGDHQETQYF.

V and J are TRBV7-2 and TRBJ1-2; D might be TRBD1 (5 bases). Germline V lookup: CDR1 SGHTA, CDR2 FQGNSA. The CDR3 contains 13 residues. V was trimmed by 1 base and J by 7 bases, leaving 10 bases between them. The CDR3 region has the DNA TGTGCCAGCAGCTTAGAGGGACGCATTGGCTACACCTTC. It encodes CASSLEGRIGYTF.

The V and J genes are TRBV20-1 and TRBJ1-1; the D gene is possibly TRBD1 (5 bases). With 5 bases removed from V and 0 bases from J, the gap between germline ends came to 10 bases. In germline, CDR1 is DFQATT, CDR2 SNEGSKA (reference sequence). The CDR3 covers 13 residues. CDR3 coding DNA: TGCAGTGCTCGGACACCCGTGAACACTGAAGCTTTCTTT. Amino acid sequence: CSARTPVNTEAFF.

The V call is TRBV30, the J call TRBJ2-3; 11 bases are a match to TRBD2. The CDR3 length is 17 residues. Germline V lookup: CDR1 GTSNPN, CDR2 SVGIG (reference sequence). J lost 5 bases, V lost 2 bases, and 12 bases had no gene match. The CDR3 DNA reads as TGTGCCTGGAGTAAAATTGTGAGACTAGCGGGAAGAGATACGCAGTATTTT. Residues: CAWSKIVRLAGRDTQYF.

A remark on this clonotype: Possible read error: a much larger clone is one base away. V is TRBV29-1 and J is TRBJ2-4; 8 nucleotides line up with TRBD1. The closer fit of TRBJ2-7 to the DNA end suggests the J call may be wrong. Germline CDR1 reads SQVTM; CDR2 reads ANQGSEA. The CDR3 has 15 residues. The CDR3 loop reads CSVLGPGQENHEQYF. CDR3 coding DNA: TGCAGCGTCCTTGGGCCGGGACAGGAAAACCACGAGCAGTACTTC.

This clonotype occurred a few times. V and J are TRBV7-2 and TRBJ2-5; no clear D. The germline V and J ends were trimmed by 1 base and 4 bases, with 7 bases remaining between them. In germline, CDR1 is SGHTA, CDR2 FQGNSA. This CDR3 is built from 13 residues. The CDR3 DNA reads as TGTGCCAGCAGCTTAGAATTTAGAGAGACCCAGTACTTC. Protein sequence: CASSLEFRETQYF.

The chain uses TRBV7-7 and TRBJ2-5, with TRBD2 identical over 11 bases. The ends lost 1 base at V and 5 bases at J; junction bases unmatched: 6. This CDR3 contains 16 residues. From germline, CDR1 is SSHAT and CDR2 FNYEAQ (reference sequence). The CDR3 protein is CASSLVSGGAHETQYF. DNA for the CDR3: TGTGCCAGCAGCTTAGTTAGCGGGGGGGCCCATGAGACCCAGTACTTC.

This chain joins TRBV6-6 and TRBJ2-1; D remains unclear. Germline CDR1 and CDR2: MNHNY and SVGAGI (reference sequence). This CDR3 comprises 12 residues. Deletions cut 6 bases from V and 5 bases from J, with 8 bases between. The DNA of the CDR3 is TGTGCCAGCAGAGAGAGAAACAATGAGCAGTTCTTC. Residues: CASRERNNEQFF.

This chain links TRBV6-2 or TRBV6-3 with TRBJ2-7, with 14 nucleotides matching TRBD2. CDR1 is MNHEY, CDR2 SVGEGT, per germline. Germline trimming cut 4 bases from V and 7 bases from J; bases unmatched to any gene: 6. The CDR3 runs 15 residues. Written as DNA, the CDR3 is TGTGCCAGCAGTTCCGGGACTAGCGGGAGCTTTGAGCAGTACTTC. This gives the protein CASSSGTSGSFEQYF.

The chain uses TRBV10-3 and TRBJ2-1, with TRBD2 matching over 12 bases. Germline CDR1 ENHRY, CDR2 SYGVKD. This CDR3 has 21 residues. V gave up 3 bases and J gave up 0 bases; unmatched junction bases: 15. CDR3 amino acids: CAISDPRLTSGSSSSYNEQFF. For the CDR3, the DNA is TGTGCCATCAGTGACCCACGTTTGACTAGCGGGAGCTCAAGCTCCTACAATGAGCAGTTCTTC.